This T cell receptor beta chain was documented in a study of cytomegalovirus exposure and HLA in healthy donors. Study results and limitations: Among CMV-associated TCR beta chains, most appeared HLA-restricted in a later analysis.

PCR involved 60 Vbeta and 13 Jbeta primers. Libraries were prepared by immunoSEQ multiplex PCR; TCRdb keeps only in-frame clonotypes and omits some of them. The top ten clones hold 4.5% to 7.5% of a sample with approximately 200,000 clones, around 75% of them seen once. Turning to this clone: Antigen specificity is unknown.

The TCR sequence derives from a young woman in good health and CMV-seropositive. The sequenced sample was PBMCs.

The CDR3 loop is CASSLVIGTGRLASSYEQYF. CDR3 coding DNA: TGTGCCAGCAGCTTAGTTATCGGGACAGGGCGGCTAGCGAGCTCCTACGAGCAGTACTTC. The J gene is TRBJ2-7, the V gene TRBV7-6, with 9 nucleotides matching TRBD1. From germline, CDR1 is SGHVS and CDR2 FNYEAQ. Unmatched junction bases numbered 16, after V lost 1 base and J lost 0 bases. There are 20 residues in the CDR3. The variable domain in full, with the rest retrieved from reference TRBV7-6 and TRBJ2-7, is GAGVSQSPRYKVTKRGQDVALRCDPISGHVSLYWYRQALGQGPEFLTYFNYEAQQDKSGLPNDRFSAERPEGSISTLTIQRTEQRDSAMYRCASSLVIGTGRLASSYEQYFGPGTRLTVT.